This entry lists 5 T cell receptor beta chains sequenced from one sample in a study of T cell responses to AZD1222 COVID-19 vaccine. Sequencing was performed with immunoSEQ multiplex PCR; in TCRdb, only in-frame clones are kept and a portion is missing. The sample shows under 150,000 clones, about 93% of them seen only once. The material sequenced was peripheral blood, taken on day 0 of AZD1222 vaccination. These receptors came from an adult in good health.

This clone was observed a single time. This CDR3 reads CASGRSGPLGLEQYF. The DNA for the CDR3 is TGCGCCAGCGGCCGATCGGGGCCGTTGGGGCTCGAGCAGTACTTC. This chain connects TRBV5-1 to TRBJ2-7; either TRBD1 or TRBD2 may fit D (5 bases each). Germline values: CDR1 SGHRS, CDR2 YFSETQ. The CDR3 runs 15 residues. With 7 bases removed from V and 6 bases from J, the gap between germline ends came to 23 bases.

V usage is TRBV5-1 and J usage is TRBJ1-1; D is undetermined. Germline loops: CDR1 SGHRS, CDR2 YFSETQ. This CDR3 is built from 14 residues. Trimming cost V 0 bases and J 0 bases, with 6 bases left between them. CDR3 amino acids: CASSLAVMNTEAFF. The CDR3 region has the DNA TGCGCCAGCAGCTTGGCAGTTATGAACACTGAAGCTTTCTTT. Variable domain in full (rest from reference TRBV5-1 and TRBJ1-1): KAGVTQTPRYLIKTRGQQVTLSCSPISGHRSVSWYQQTPGQGLQFLFEYFSETQRNKGNFPGRFSGRQFSNSRSEMNVSTLELGDSALYLCASSLAVMNTEAFFGQGTRLTVV.

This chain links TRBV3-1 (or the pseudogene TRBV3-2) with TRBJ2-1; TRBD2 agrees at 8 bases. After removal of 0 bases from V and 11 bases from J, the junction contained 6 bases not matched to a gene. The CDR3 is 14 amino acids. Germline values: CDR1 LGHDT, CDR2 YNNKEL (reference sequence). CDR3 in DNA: TGTGCCAGCAGCCAAGATTTTCGGGGGGGTAAGCAGTTCTTC. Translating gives CASSQDFRGGKQFF.

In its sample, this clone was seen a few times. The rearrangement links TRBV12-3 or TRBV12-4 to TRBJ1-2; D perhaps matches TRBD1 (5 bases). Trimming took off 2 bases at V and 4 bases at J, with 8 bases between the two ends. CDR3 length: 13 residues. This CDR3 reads CASSLQGGYGYTF. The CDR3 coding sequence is TGTGCCAGCAGTTTACAGGGTGGCTATGGCTACACCTTC.

This CDR3 reads CASSSRPGTPLYNEQFF. The DNA for the CDR3 is TGTGCCAGCAGCTCACGCCCCGGGACTCCCTTATACAATGAGCAGTTCTTC. The V and J genes are TRBV14 and TRBJ2-1; possible D gene TRBD2, 6 bases. V was clipped by 5 bases and J by 4 bases, with 21 bases between them. Per the germline V gene, CDR1 is SGHDN and CDR2 is FVKESK. There are 17 residues in the CDR3.